This TCR beta chain came from a study of identifying expanded T cells in peripheral blood. Findings and caveats of the study: Variance in clone template counts between two-week samples significantly increased with total template count across all healthy donors. About 1.2 clones differed between technical replicates, versus approximately 16 and 19 over time.

Comments on this clone: Its antigen remains unknown.

TCRdb keeps only in-frame clones here, not all; method: immunoSEQ multiplex PCR. The sample shows under 100,000 clones, roughly 84% of them seen only once. The length of the CDR3 is 15 residues. The trim removed 0 bases at V and 3 bases at J, leaving 6 bases unmatched. CDR1 is SGDLS, CDR2 YYNGEE, per germline. No infections or other immune events were documented during collection. J is TRBJ2-7 and V is TRBV9; 7 bases map to TRBD2. This receptor was identified in a person between 18 and 75 years old in good health. Sequenced sample: blood. This chain's CDR3 is CASSVGSSGGYEQYF. In nucleotides, the CDR3 is TGTGCCAGCAGCGTAGGGTCTAGCGGAGGCTACGAGCAGTACTTC.